The TCR beta chain described here comes from a study of blood T cells in healthy people across ages. Isolation recovered at least 6.5 million PBMCs from every sample. CDR3 length: 15 residues. Germline CDR1 DFQATT, CDR2 SNEGSKA (reference sequence). The second PCR ran about 7 to 12 cycles with a sample-barcoded 5' primer and J-beta primers. Via MiXCR, TCRdb re-called the 5' RACE reads, giving one row per CDR3 protein. The data show roughly 900,000 distinct CDR3 sequences, 45% to 50% seen once. The chain recombines TRBV20-1 with TRBJ1-1; a possible D gene is TRBD1 (5 bases). The receptor was derived from a man aged 25 to 40 in good health. Sequencing was performed on blood. The CDR3 DNA follows: TGCATCACCCCCTCCGGGACGGCTATGAACACTGAAGCTTTCTTT. Protein sequence: CITPSGTAMNTEAFF.